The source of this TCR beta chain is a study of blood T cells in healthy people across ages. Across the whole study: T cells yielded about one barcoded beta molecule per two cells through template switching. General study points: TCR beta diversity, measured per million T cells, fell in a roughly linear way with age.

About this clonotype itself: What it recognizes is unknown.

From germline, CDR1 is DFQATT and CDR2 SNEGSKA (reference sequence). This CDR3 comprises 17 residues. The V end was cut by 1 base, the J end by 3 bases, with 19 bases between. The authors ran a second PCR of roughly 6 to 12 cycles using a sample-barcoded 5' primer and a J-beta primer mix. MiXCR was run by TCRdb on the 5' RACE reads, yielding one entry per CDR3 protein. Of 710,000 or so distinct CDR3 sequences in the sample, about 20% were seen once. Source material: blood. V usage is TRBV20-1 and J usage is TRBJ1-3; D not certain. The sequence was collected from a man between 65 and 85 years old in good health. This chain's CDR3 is CSARGNRKKGGGNTIYF. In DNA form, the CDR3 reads TGCAGTGCTAGAGGAAACCGGAAAAAGGGAGGTGGAAACACCATATATTTT.